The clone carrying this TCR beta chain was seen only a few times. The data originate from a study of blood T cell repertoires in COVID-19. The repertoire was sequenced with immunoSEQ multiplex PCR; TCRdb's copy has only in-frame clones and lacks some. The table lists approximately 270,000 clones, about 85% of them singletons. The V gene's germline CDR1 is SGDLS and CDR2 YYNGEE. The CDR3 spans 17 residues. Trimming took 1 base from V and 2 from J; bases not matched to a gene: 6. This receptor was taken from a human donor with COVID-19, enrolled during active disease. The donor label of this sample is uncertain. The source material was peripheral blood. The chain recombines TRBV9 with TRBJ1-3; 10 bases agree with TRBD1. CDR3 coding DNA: TGTGCCAGCAGCGTAAGGGGACAGGGGATCGCTGGAAACACCATATATTTT. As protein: CASSVRGQGIAGNTIYF.